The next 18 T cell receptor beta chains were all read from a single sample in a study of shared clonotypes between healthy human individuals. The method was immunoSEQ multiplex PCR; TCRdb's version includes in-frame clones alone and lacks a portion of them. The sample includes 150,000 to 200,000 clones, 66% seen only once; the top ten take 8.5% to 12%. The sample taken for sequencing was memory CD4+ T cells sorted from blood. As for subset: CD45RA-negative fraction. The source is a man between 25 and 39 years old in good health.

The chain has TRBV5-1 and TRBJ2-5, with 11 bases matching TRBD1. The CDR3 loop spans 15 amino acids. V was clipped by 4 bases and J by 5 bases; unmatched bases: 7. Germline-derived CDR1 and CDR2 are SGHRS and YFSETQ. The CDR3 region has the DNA TGCGCCAGCAGCCCCTGGGACAGGGGGGAGGAGACCCAGTACTTC. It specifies CASSPWDRGEETQYF.

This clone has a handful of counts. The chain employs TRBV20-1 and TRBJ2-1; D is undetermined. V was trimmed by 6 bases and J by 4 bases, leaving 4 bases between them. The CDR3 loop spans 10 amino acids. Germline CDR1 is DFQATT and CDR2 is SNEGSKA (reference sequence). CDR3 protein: CSAVYNEQFF. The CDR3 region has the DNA TGCAGTGCCGTTTACAATGAGCAGTTCTTC.

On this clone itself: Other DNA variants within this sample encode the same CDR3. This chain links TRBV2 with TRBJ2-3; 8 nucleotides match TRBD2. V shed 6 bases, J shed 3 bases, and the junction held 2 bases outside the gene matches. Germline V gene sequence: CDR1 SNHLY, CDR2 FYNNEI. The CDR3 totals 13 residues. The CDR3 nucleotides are TGTGCCAGCAGCTTAGCGGGAACAGATACGCAGTATTTT. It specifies CASSLAGTDTQYF.

CDR3 nucleotide sequence: TGCGCCAGCAGCTTGCTCGCGCCGCTGGGCAATGAGCAGTTCTTC. Amino acids: CASSLLAPLGNEQFF. This rearrangement joins TRBV5-1 to TRBJ2-1; D is uncertain. The V and J ends lost 1 base and 6 bases respectively, with 14 bases between them. The CDR3 has 15 residues. In germline, CDR1 is SGHRS, CDR2 YFSETQ.

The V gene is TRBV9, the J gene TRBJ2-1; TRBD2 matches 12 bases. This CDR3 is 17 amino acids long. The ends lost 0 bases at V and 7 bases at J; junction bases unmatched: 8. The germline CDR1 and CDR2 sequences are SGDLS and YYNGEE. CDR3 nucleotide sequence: TGTGCCAGCAGCGTAGGGGTGCAAGGACTAGCGGGAAATGAGCAGTTCTTC. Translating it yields CASSVGVQGLAGNEQFF.

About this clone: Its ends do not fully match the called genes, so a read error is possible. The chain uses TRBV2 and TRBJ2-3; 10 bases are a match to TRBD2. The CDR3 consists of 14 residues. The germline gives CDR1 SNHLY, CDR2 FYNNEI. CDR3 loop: CASRASGSIDTQYF. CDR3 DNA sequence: TGTGCCAGCAGAGCTAGCGGGAGCATAGATACGCAGTATTTT.

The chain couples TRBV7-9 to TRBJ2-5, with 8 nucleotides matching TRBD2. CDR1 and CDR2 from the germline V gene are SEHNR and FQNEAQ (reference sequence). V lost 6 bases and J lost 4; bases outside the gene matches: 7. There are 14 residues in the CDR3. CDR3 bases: TGTGCCAGCAGGCAGCGGGGGTTGGGAGAGACCCAGTACTTC. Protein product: CASRQRGLGETQYF.

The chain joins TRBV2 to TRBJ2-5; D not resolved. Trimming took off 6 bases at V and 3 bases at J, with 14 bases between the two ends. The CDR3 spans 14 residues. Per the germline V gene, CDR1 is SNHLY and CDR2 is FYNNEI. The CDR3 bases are TGTGCCAGCAGATACCAGTGGACCAAAGAGACCCAGTACTTC. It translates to CASRYQWTKETQYF. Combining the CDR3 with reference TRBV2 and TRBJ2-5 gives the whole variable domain EPEVTQTPSHQVTQMGQEVILRCVPISNHLYFYWYRQILGQKVEFLVSFYNNEISEKSEIFDDQFSVERPDGSNFTLKIRSTKLEDSAMYFCASRYQWTKETQYFGPGTRLLVL.

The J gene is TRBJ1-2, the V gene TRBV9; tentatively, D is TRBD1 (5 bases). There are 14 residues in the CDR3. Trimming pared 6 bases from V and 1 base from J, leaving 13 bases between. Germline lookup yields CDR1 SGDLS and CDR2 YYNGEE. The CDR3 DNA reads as TGTGCCAGCACCGACAAGACAGATAACTATGGCTACACCTTC. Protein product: CASTDKTDNYGYTF.

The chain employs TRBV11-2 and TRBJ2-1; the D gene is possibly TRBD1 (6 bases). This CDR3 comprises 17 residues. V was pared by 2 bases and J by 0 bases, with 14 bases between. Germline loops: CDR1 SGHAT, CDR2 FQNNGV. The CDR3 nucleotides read TGTGCCAGCAGCTTAAGAGCAGGGACAAGCTCCTACAATGAGCAGTTCTTC. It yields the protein CASSLRAGTSSYNEQFF.

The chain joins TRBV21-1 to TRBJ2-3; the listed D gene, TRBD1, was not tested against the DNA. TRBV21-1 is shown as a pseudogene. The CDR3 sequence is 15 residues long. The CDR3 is CASSNLTGPRDTQYF. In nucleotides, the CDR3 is TGTGCCAGCAGCAATTTGACAGGACCTCGGGATACGCAGTATTTT.

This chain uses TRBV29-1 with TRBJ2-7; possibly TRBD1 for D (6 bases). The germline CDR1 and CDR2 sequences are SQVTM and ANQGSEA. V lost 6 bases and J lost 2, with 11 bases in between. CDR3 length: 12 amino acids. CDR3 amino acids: CSVEQGAYEQYF. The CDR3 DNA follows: TGCAGCGTGGAACAGGGTGCCTACGAGCAGTACTTC.

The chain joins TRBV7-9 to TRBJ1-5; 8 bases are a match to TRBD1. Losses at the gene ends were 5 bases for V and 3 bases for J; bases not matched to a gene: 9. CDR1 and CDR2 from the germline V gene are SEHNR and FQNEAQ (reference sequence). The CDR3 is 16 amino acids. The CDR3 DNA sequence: TGTGCCAGCAGCCACGTCCAGGGGGCGGTCAATCAGCCCCAGCATTTT. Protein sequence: CASSHVQGAVNQPQHF.

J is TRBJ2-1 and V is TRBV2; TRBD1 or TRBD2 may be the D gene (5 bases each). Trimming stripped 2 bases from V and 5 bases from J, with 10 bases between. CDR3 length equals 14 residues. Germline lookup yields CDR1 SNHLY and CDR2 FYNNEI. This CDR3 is CASSETRDHNEQFF. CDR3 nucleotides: TGTGCCAGCAGTGAAACCCGGGACCACAATGAGCAGTTCTTC.

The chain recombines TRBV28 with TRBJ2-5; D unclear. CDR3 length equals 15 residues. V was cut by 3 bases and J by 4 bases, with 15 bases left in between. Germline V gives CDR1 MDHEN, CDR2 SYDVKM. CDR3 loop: CASSFSDPGSETQYF. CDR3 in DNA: TGTGCCAGCAGTTTCTCGGATCCTGGTTCAGAGACCCAGTACTTC.

CDR3 in DNA: TGTGCCAGCAGTCACGACAGGGGAAACTACAATGAGCAGTTCTTC. Protein: CASSHDRGNYNEQFF. V gene TRBV5-4 combines with J gene TRBJ2-1; 8 bases agree with TRBD1. The germline V gene has CDR1 SGHNT and CDR2 YYREEE (reference sequence). V trimming: 5 bases; J trimming: 3 bases; junction bases outside the gene matches: 7. CDR3 length: 15 residues.

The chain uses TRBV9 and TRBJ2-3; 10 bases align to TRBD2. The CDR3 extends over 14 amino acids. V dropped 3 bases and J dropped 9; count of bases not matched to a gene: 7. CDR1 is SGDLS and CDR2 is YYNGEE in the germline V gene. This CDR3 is CASSAESGRATQYF. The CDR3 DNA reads TGTGCCAGCAGCGCCGAAAGCGGGAGGGCCACGCAGTATTTT.

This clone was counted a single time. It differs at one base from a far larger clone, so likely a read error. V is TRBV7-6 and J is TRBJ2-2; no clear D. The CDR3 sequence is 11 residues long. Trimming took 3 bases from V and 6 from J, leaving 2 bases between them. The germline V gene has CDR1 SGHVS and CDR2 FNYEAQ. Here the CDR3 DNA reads TGTGCCAGCAGCTTGGCCGGGGAGCTGTTTTTT. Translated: CASSLAGELFF.